The text below deals with one T cell receptor (beta chain). What it recognizes is unknown. TCRdb keeps only in-frame clones here, not all; method: immunoSEQ multiplex PCR. The table records tens of thousands of clones, roughly 86% of them present only once. The data belong to a study of T cells in localized non-small cell lung cancer. CDR3 size: 13 residues. Germline lookup yields CDR1 SGHRS and CDR2 YFSETQ. V shed 4 bases and J shed 6 bases, with 14 bases lying between them. Broader study findings: Elevated circulating T cell density in blood was associated with longer overall survival. Across samples, adjacent lung featured a median roughly 50 of the top 100 tumor clones. The study found T cell clonality highest in uninvolved adjacent lung, above tumor. Only one tumor region went through sequencing, so heterogeneity may still be there.

The receptor was isolated from a man aged 40 to 69 with stage I lung adenocarcinoma. This sample comprised peripheral blood, obtained before any cancer treatment. The rearrangement joins TRBV5-1 to TRBJ2-7, with D possibly matching TRBD2 (6 bases). CDR3 bases: TGCGCCAGCAGCGACGGTGGAGGGGCCGAGCAGTACTTC. Amino acid sequence: CASSDGGGAEQYF.